The next 3 T cell receptor beta chains were all read from a single sample in a study of T-cell memory formation after mild COVID-19 (dated by TCRdb to the early 2020s). Library method: 5' RACE. This sample was sequenced with an Illumina NovaSeq 6000. TCRdb reanalyzed the raw reads on its own, using fastp at Q25 for trimming and MiXCR for clone calling, and kept in-frame beta chains. CDR3 protein sequences are deduplicated, and each keeps its most common genes and DNA. In this sample the table shows about 150,000 distinct CDR3 sequences, around 30% of which occur a single time. Approximately 12% of the sample goes to the ten largest clones. Sequencing was performed on PBMCs or a T cell subset sorted from them (not recorded which). These TCRs come from an adult woman who had mild COVID-19 (a few samples of this study predate the infection). The sample titles of this study are shuffled in the database, so cell type and time point are left out; the donor was told from shared clones.

This clonotype has more than one count but fewer than ten. The chain carries TRBV18 and TRBJ2-3; tentative D call: TRBD1 (6 bases). Germline CDR1 reads KGHSH; CDR2 reads LQKENI. With 3 bases removed from V and 2 bases from J, the gap between germline ends came to 15 bases. There are 16 residues in the CDR3. The CDR3 loop is CASSPPGGQTTDTQYF. As DNA, the CDR3 is TGTGCCAGCTCACCGCCCGGAGGACAGACCACAGATACGCAGTATTTT.

The chain uses TRBV20-1 and TRBJ2-2; 15 nucleotides match TRBD2. The junction had 2 bases not matched to a gene; V was cut back by 3 bases and J by 0 bases. The CDR3 is made up of 17 amino acids. Per the germline V gene, CDR1 is DFQATT and CDR2 is SNEGSKA (reference sequence). The CDR3 region is CSARGLAGGTNTGELFF. The CDR3 region has the DNA TGCAGTGCTAGGGGACTAGCGGGAGGTACGAACACCGGGGAGCTGTTTTTT.

The chain recombines TRBV4-2 with TRBJ2-2; no clear D gene. Trimming took off 0 bases at V and 1 base at J, with 6 bases between the two ends. This CDR3 spans 15 amino acids. The germline V gene encodes CDR1 LGHNA and CDR2 YNFKEQ. The CDR3 loop is CASSQEWGNTGELFF. In DNA, the CDR3 is TGTGCCAGCAGCCAAGAGTGGGGGAACACCGGGGAGCTGTTTTTT.